The TCR beta chain under discussion was sequenced for a study of beta chain features in type 1 diabetes. Study-wide results and caveats: Any HLA effect on TCRB rearrangement was left unresolved by small sub-analyses. The VDJ junctions of type 1 diabetes patients carried fewer insertions and more deletions.

Averaging roughly 100 mL, one heparinised blood draw was given by each donor. Reverse transcription of all isolated RNA meant that expressed TCRB transcripts were sequenced. Here immunoSEQ multiplex PCR was the method, and the copy in TCRdb shows in-frame clones only, minus some. The sample records about 140,000 clones, 6% to 7.5% being singletons. At least ten counts were recorded for this clone. The antigen is unknown. V was shortened by 5 bases and J by 8 bases, with 15 bases between the two germline ends. The germline CDR1 and CDR2 sequences are LGHNA and YSLEER. This CDR3 has 14 amino acids. This TCR was recovered from a woman in her twenties or thirties in good health. The chain carries TRBV4-3 and TRBJ1-4; a possible D gene is TRBD1 (6 bases). Sequencing was performed on central memory CD4+ T cells from blood. The CDR3 is CASSVQGMGEKLFF. CDR3 nucleotides: TGCGCCAGCAGCGTACAGGGCATGGGGGAAAAACTGTTTTTT.